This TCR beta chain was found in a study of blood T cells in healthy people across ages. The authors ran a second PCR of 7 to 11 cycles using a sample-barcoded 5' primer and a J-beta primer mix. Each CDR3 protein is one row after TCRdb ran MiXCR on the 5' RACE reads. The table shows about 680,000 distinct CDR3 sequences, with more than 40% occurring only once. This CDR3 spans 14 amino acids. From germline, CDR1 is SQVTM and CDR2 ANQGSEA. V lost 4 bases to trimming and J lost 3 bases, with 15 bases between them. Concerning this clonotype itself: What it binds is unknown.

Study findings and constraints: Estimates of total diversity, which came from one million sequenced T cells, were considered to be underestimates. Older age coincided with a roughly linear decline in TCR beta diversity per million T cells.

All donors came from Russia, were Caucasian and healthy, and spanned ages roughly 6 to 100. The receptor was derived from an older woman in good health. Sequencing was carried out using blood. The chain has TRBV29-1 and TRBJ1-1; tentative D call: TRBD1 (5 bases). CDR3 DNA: TGCAGCGTTGGGGGGAATTTGTTCGACACTGAAGCTTTCTTT. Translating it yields CSVGGNLFDTEAFF. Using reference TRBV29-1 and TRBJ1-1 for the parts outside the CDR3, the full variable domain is SAVISQKPSRDICQRGTSLTIQCQVDSQVTMMFWYRQQPGQSLTLIATANQGSEATYESGFVIDKFPISRPNLTFSTLTVSNMSPEDSSIYLCSVGGNLFDTEAFFGQGTRLTVV.